Listed here is a single T cell receptor beta chain. This CDR3 is built from 16 residues. Germline V gives CDR1 SEHNR, CDR2 FQNEAQ (reference sequence). J was trimmed by 5 bases and V by 0 bases; bases with no gene match: 10. This specimen comes from a study of shared T cell receptors in the human thymus. Assay used: immunoSEQ multiplex PCR; TCRdb lists only in-frame clones, some missing. The sample includes approximately 490,000 clones, more than 75% of them seen just once. The sample was also reused in another study, on human thymus T cells. This second study notes: Congenital heart defects were the reason for the corrective surgery that the donors, healthy Finnish infants, were having. Thymus tissue for the work was resected from patients undergoing corrective heart surgery. Apparent skewing of V and J gene usage characterized both thymic and blood repertoires. Related research examined unrelated individuals and reported that their thymic repertoires overlapped highly.

This TCR came from a boy in the first two years of life with a congenital heart defect. What was sequenced was thymocytes. J is TRBJ2-7 and V is TRBV7-9; 7 bases align to TRBD2. The DNA of the CDR3 is TGTGCCAGCAGCTTAGCGGTGGTGCAGGGAGGGGACGAGCAGTACTTC. It yields the protein CASSLAVVQGGDEQYF.